These 15 T cell receptor beta chains share one sample of origin, sequenced in a study of T cells in Graves' hyperthyroidism and ophthalmopathy. Amplified regions were TCR beta CDR3 sequences from RNA transcripts. Initially, a first-round RT-PCR of the TCR CDR3 employed the HTBI primer set. TCRdb processed the multiplex PCR reads anew with MiXCR; each CDR3 protein has one entry. Of 550,000 to 600,000 distinct CDR3 sequences in the sample, approximately 15% are singletons; the top ten hold roughly 18%. Input material: blood. The origin of the receptors is a woman between 18 and 29 years old with Graves' hyperthyroidism.

This clonotype came up many times. The chain couples TRBV7-9 to TRBJ2-7; the D gene could be TRBD1 or TRBD2 (5 bases each). Trimming pared 1 base from V and 0 bases from J, leaving 16 bases between. The CDR3 sequence is 17 residues long. Germline loops: CDR1 SEHNR, CDR2 FQNEAQ (reference sequence). The CDR3 spells CASSLEGWDAPSYEQYF. CDR3 coding DNA: TGTGCCAGCAGCTTAGAAGGGTGGGACGCCCCCTCCTACGAGCAGTACTTC.

The chain carries TRBV29-1 and TRBJ2-7; D may be TRBD1 or TRBD2 (5 bases each). V shed 6 bases and J shed 1 base, with 13 bases lying between them. Looked up from germline, CDR1 is SQVTM and CDR2 is ANQGSEA. The CDR3 is made up of 13 amino acids. CDR3 sequence: CSVPGPQSYEQYF. The CDR3 DNA reads TGCAGCGTCCCGGGACCCCAATCCTACGAGCAGTACTTC.

This chain joins TRBV7-2 and TRBJ1-2; 9 bases are a match to TRBD1. This CDR3 has 16 amino acids. Losses at the gene ends were 0 bases for V and 8 bases for J; bases not matched to a gene: 10. The germline V gene has CDR1 SGHTA and CDR2 FQGNSA. CDR3 nucleotide sequence: TGTGCCAGCAGCTTAGCGAGTCGGGACAGGGTGAGGGGCTACACCTTC. This gives the protein CASSLASRDRVRGYTF. Supplemented by reference TRBV7-2 and TRBJ1-2, the full variable domain reads GAGVSQSPSNKVTEKGKDVELRCDPISGHTALYWYRQSLGQGLEFLIYFQGNSAPDKSGLPSDRFSAERTGGSVSTLTIQRTQQEDSAVYLCASSLASRDRVRGYTFGSGTRLTVV.

As regards this clonotype: A read error may be the cause here, since a much bigger clone is one base away. The V gene is TRBV7-9, the J gene TRBJ1-2; 8 bases fit TRBD1. From germline, CDR1 is SEHNR and CDR2 FQNEAQ (reference sequence). The CDR3 is made up of 15 amino acids. The CDR3 DNA reads TGTGGCAGCAGCTCGCCGGACAGGGAGACGTATGGCTACACCTTC. Translated: CGSSSPDRETYGYTF.

This clonotype was seen just once. The V call is TRBV20-1, the J call TRBJ1-1; D not certain. The germline V and J ends were trimmed by 0 bases and 6 bases, with 17 bases remaining between them. Germline loops: CDR1 DFQATT, CDR2 SNEGSKA (reference sequence). The CDR3 contains 15 residues. For the CDR3, the DNA is TGCAGTGCTAGAGATCGGGTCAGGAACATCGCTGAAGCTTTCTTT. Protein product: CSARDRVRNIAEAFF.

The chain is built from TRBV6-1 and TRBJ1-2; D is perhaps TRBD1 (6 bases). The V end was cut by 6 bases, the J end by 4 bases, with 9 bases between. The CDR3 is 12 amino acids. Germline CDR1 and CDR2: MNHNS and SASEGT. CDR3 sequence: CASRGGFYGYTF. The CDR3 region has the DNA TGTGCCAGCAGAGGGGGTTTCTATGGCTACACCTTC.

V usage is TRBV19 and J usage is TRBJ1-1; a possible D gene is TRBD1 (5 bases). The CDR3 runs to 13 residues. CDR1 and CDR2 from the germline V gene are LNHDA and SQIVND (reference sequence). V lost 9 bases, J lost 3 bases, and 14 bases lay in between. CDR3 residues: CAREGPGDTEAFF. CDR3 DNA: TGTGCCAGGGAGGGACCCGGCGACACTGAAGCTTTCTTT.

There are a few counts of this clonotype. The chain carries TRBV4-1 and TRBJ2-7; 9 positions agree with TRBD2. Looked up from germline, CDR1 is MGHRA and CDR2 is YSYEKL. Germline trimming cut 2 bases from V and 2 bases from J; bases unmatched to any gene: 4. The CDR3 spans 15 residues. In DNA form, the CDR3 reads TGCGCCAGCAGCCAAACGACTAGCGGTACCTACGAGCAGTACTTC. Amino acids: CASSQTTSGTYEQYF.

DNA of the CDR3: TGTGCCAGCAGGCACAGGGTGTCTAGCAATCAGCCCCAGCATTTT. It specifies CASRHRVSSNQPQHF. The chain joins TRBV2 to TRBJ1-5; a weak D match, TRBD1 (6 bases). The CDR3 runs to 15 residues. Germline loops: CDR1 SNHLY, CDR2 FYNNEI. Trimming removed 6 bases from V and 0 bases from J, with 12 bases in between.

As for this clonotype: This could be a read error, since a much larger clone is one nucleotide away. The V call is TRBV2, the J call TRBJ2-1; D is undetermined. Germline-derived CDR1 and CDR2 are SNHLY and FYNNEI. This CDR3 is 16 amino acids long. Trimming took off 6 bases at V and 0 bases at J, with 15 bases between the two ends. The CDR3 here is CASSSRAPFSYNEQFF. In nucleotides, the CDR3 is TGTGCCAGCAGCTCCCGAGCCCCTTTCTCCTACAATGAGCAGTTCTTC. The full variable domain, its missing parts supplied by reference TRBV2 and TRBJ2-1, is EPEVTQTPSHQVTQMGQEVILRCVPISNHLYFYWYRQILGQKVEFLVSFYNNEISEKSEIFDDQFSVERPDGSNFTLKIRSTKLEDSAMYFCASSSRAPFSYNEQFFGPGTRLTVL.

This clonotype came up many times. The chain employs TRBV13 and TRBJ1-2; TRBD1 is a possible D gene (6 bases). CDR3 length: 15 amino acids. Trimming took 5 bases from V and 4 from J, leaving 17 bases between them. Germline V gene data show CDR1 as PRHDT and CDR2 as FYEKMQ (reference sequence). CDR3 residues: CASSTRDISFYGYTF. The CDR3 DNA sequence: TGTGCCAGCAGCACCCGGGACATTTCCTTCTATGGCTACACCTTC. The full variable domain, in which reference TRBV13 and TRBJ1-2 provide the parts outside the CDR3, is AAGVIQSPRHLIKEKRETATLKCYPIPRHDTVYWYQQGPGQDPQFLISFYEKMQSDKGSIPDRFSAQQFSDYHSELNMSSLELGDSALYFCASSTRDISFYGYTFGSGTRLTVV.

This clonotype was seen many times. The rearrangement links TRBV6-1 to TRBJ2-7, with D unclear. The germline V and J ends were trimmed by 9 bases and 2 bases, with 20 bases remaining between them. The CDR3 contains 15 residues. The germline CDR1 and CDR2 sequences are MNHNS and SASEGT. CDR3 DNA: TGTGCCAGTCCCCCCCGGCCCTCGCCGGCCTACGAGCAGTACTTC. The encoded protein is CASPPRPSPAYEQYF.

The chain is built from TRBV7-2 and TRBJ1-6; D gene ambiguous. Germline lookup yields CDR1 SGHTA and CDR2 FQGNSA. The CDR3 has 16 amino acids. V lost 5 bases and J 6 bases, leaving 17 bases between the germline ends. The CDR3 nucleotides are TGTGCCAGCAGCACTGATCGGACCCCAATTAATTCACCCCTCCACTTT. Encoded protein: CASSTDRTPINSPLHF.

This clonotype was counted a few times. The V and J genes are TRBV6-1 and TRBJ2-1; 11 nucleotides line up with TRBD1. The germline CDR1 and CDR2 sequences are MNHNS and SASEGT. The V and J ends lost 5 bases and 3 bases, in that order; junction bases with no gene match: 6. The CDR3 consists of 16 residues. The CDR3 loop reads CASSQTGTGGYNEQFF. CDR3 nucleotide sequence: TGTGCCAGCAGTCAAACCGGGACAGGGGGCTACAATGAGCAGTTCTTC.

This clonotype appeared a few times. The chain carries TRBV7-9 and TRBJ1-4; no definite D call. CDR3 size: 11 residues. V lost 3 bases and J lost 12, with 8 bases in between. The V gene's germline CDR1 is SEHNR and CDR2 FQNEAQ (reference sequence). CDR3 nucleotide sequence: TGTGCCAGCAGCTTTAGGGAAGAACTGTTTTTT. Translating it yields CASSFREELFF.